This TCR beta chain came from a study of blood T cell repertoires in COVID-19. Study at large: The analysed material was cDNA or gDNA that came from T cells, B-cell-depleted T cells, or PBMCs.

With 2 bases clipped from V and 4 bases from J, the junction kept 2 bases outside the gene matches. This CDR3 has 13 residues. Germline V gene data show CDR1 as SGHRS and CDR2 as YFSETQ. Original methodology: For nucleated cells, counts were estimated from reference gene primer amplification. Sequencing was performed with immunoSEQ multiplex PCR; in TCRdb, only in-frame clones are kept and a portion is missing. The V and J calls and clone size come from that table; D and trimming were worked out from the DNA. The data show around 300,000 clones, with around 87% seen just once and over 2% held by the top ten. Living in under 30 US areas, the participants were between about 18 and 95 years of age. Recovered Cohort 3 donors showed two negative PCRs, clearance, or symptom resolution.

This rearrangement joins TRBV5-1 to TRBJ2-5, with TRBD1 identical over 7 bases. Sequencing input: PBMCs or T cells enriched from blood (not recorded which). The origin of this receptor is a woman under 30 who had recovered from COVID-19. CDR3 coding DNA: TGCGCCAGCAGCTTTGGGGACAGAGAGACCCAGTACTTC. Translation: CASSFGDRETQYF.